The clone carrying this TCR beta chain was seen many times. The entry originates in a study of T cells of healthy individuals. The germline gives CDR1 LGHNA, CDR2 YNFKEQ. V shed 1 base and J shed 8 bases, with 8 bases lying between them. This CDR3 comprises 13 residues. From the 5' RACE reads, TCRdb called clonotypes with MiXCR, one entry per CDR3 protein. The sample lists 60,000 to 75,000 distinct CDR3 sequences; roughly 17% were seen once. The chain employs TRBV4-2 and TRBJ1-4; D is ambiguous. This TCR was sampled from a human donor in good health. The CDR3 reads CASSQAPREKLFF. DNA of the CDR3: TGTGCCAGCAGCCAAGCCCCGAGAGAAAAACTGTTTTTT.